The clone carrying this TCR beta chain was detected many times. What it binds is not known. Trimming shortened V by 5 bases and J by 2 bases, and 13 bases separated the two germline ends. This CDR3 region has 14 residues. Germline CDR1 reads MGHRA; CDR2 reads YSYEKL. Amplification of TCR beta CDR3 regions was performed using RNA transcripts as template. In the first-round RT-PCR of the TCR CDR3, the HTBI primer set was used. TCRdb re-derived calls from the multiplex PCR reads in MiXCR, one entry per CDR3 protein. This table holds under 550,000 distinct CDR3 sequences, around 15% found once. The sample comes from a study of T cells in Graves' hyperthyroidism and ophthalmopathy. Study-wide findings and caveats: By a 13 V-J model, ophthalmopathy was set apart from stable hyperthyroidism.

Diagnoses rested on clinical symptoms, serum thyroxine and TRAb, thyroid ultrasound and orbital computed tomography. The specimen was blood. The chain uses TRBV4-1 and TRBJ2-7, with D possibly being TRBD1 (7 bases). The TCR originated in a woman younger than 35 with Graves' hyperthyroidism. The CDR3, as DNA: TGCGCCAGCAGCTATCAGGGGGGAACCTACGAGCAGTACTTC. Amino acid sequence: CASSYQGGTYEQYF.